The clone carrying this TCR beta chain was seen only a few times. Its target is unknown. RNA, once extracted, was reverse transcribed into cDNA for use as the sequencing template. Produced via immunoSEQ multiplex PCR; TCRdb's table is partial and in-frame only. The sample has a few hundred thousand clones, 35% to 40% seen once. The data are from a study of CD8+ T cells in alopecia areata. Treatment here: oral pan-JAK inhibitor, 5-10 mg twice daily. Overall study results and limits: Tofacitinib significantly reduced both scalp clonality and expanded CD8+ clones among the top 100.

CDR1 is SGHNT and CDR2 is YYREEE in the germline V gene (reference sequence). CDR3 length equals 16 residues. With 1 base clipped from V and 0 bases from J, the junction kept 5 bases outside the gene matches. The clonotype was recovered from a human donor with alopecia areata. The V call is TRBV5-4, the J call TRBJ2-7, with 9 positions matching TRBD2. Source: CD4+ T cells sorted from blood, taken between weeks 30 and 35, from a patient treated with tofacitinib. The CDR3: CASSLLLAGTSYEQYF. The CDR3 DNA reads as TGTGCCAGCAGCTTGTTGCTAGCGGGGACCTCCTACGAGCAGTACTTC.